This T cell receptor (beta chain) derives from a study of cytomegalovirus exposure and HLA in healthy donors. Deletions cut 5 bases from V and 7 bases from J, with 17 bases between. Per the germline V gene, CDR1 is GTSNPN and CDR2 is SVGIG (reference sequence). The length of the CDR3 is 14 residues. The study, taken as a whole, reports: CMV serostatus was the sole immune exposure information available. The study recorded 150 to 200 TCR beta chains that were cytomegalovirus-associated.

A word on this clone: The antigen is undetermined.

The study ran its PCR with 60 Vbeta and 13 Jbeta primers. The repertoire was sequenced with immunoSEQ multiplex PCR; TCRdb's copy has only in-frame clones and lacks some. This table holds 100,000 to 150,000 clones, around three quarters found once. This rearrangement joins TRBV30 to TRBJ1-4; D is possibly TRBD1 (6 bases). Material: PBMCs. The origin of this receptor is a male donor in good health and CMV-seronegative. The CDR3 DNA sequence: TGTGCCTGGGGCTGGGGGGGGCAGGGTGAAAAACTGTTTTTT. The encoded protein is CAWGWGGQGEKLFF.